This TCR beta chain was documented in a study of shared clonotypes between healthy human individuals (dated by TCRdb to 2018 to 2021). Background for the entire study: The cohort comprised a couple of women and a few men aged 18 to 49 years. For each donor, three plates each were used for CD4 naive and CD4 memory, two plates were used for CD8 naive, and one plate was used for CD8 memory. To estimate repertoire size and how much clonotype sharing occurs between individuals, the study deeply sequenced the blood TCR repertoires of several healthy adults. To increase sequencing depth and limit assay-specific biases, TCR repertoire library preparation and sequencing were carried out by different laboratories using diverse techniques. Leukapheresis yielded between about 0.94 and 9 billion PBMCs per donor.

At the junction V is shortened by 0 bases and J by 3 bases, with 15 bases in between. From its cysteine to its phenylalanine, the CDR3 spans 17 amino acids. Only the CDR3 DNA is retained, 51 bases long and in frame from the first base. From a lookup of the germline V gene, CDR1 and CDR2 are WSHSY and SAAADI. The donors were healthy, HIV-negative adults who had no recently reported acute infections or vaccinations. Every donor was a Caucasian adult living in Nashville, Tennessee, USA. CD4+ T cells were enriched by magnetic negative selection; naive cells were then positively selected on CD45RA, and the negative fraction formed the memory subset. After blood collection by leukapheresis, PBMCs were isolated using Ficoll-Histopaque density gradient centrifugation and then cryopreserved in the vapor phase of liquid nitrogen. Analytical flow cytometry was used to check the purity and quantity of every magnetically sorted T cell population. Genomic DNA was isolated from each sorted fraction and quantified by UV absorbance on a Nanodrop 2000c.

A word on this clone: Its target antigen remains unknown. Within one base of it there is no much larger clone, and no base qualities were kept.

Broad study findings and their caveats: Naive subsets generally had larger estimated clonotype richness than memory subsets. Compared with non-shared clonotypes, the clonotypes found in all four sorted-subset donors had higher generation probabilities. Pairwise subsampling led to the expectation that sequencing depth would affect the degree of clonotype sharing among donors. Rarefaction of sorted-subset datasets indicated incomplete sequencing despite the large sequencing depth. Roughly 5% of naive CD4, around 3.5% of naive CD8, around 2.3% of memory CD4, and around 0.4% of memory CD8 clonotypes were shared across several donors. The small number of donors limited the genetic and exposure-history diversity represented. Only blood was sampled, and tissue TCR repertoires likely differ from those in blood.

Using the deep immunoSEQ assay, TCR CDR3 regions were amplified from genomic DNA by multiplex PCR. Extracted genomic DNA from each cell subset was distributed evenly across all wells of several immunoSEQ 96-well plates, and each plate was treated as a replicate. For sorted subsets, around 200 ng genomic DNA, equal to about 30,000 T cell genomes, was loaded into each replicate PCR. Purified libraries were quantified with a Qubit 3.0 fluorometer, sized on a Bioanalyzer 2100, and re-quantified with the KAPA Library Quantification kit. Every immunoSEQ 96-well plate was sequenced on a dedicated single-read 150-cycle Illumina NextSeq 550 flow cell. In the paper's pipeline: Because the immunoSEQ output included only junctional sequences and no quality scores, the filtering could not be the same as the filtering used for full-length reads. Sequences were annotated with PyIR, a Python wrapper for IgBLAST v1.9, and V/J genes and CDR3 were assigned using IMGT germline references. Any read was removed if the V/J assignment was weak (E-value above 1e-6), the CDR3 was missing, or the read contained stop codons, out-of-frame junctions, or ambiguous translated residues. V3J clonotypes were defined as sequences sharing the same inferred V gene, J gene, and CDR3 amino acid sequence. Percentage overlap between repertoires was calculated by dividing the number of shared unique clonotypes by the size of the smaller repertoire. Richness of each repertoire was evaluated using RTK rarefaction, the Chao1 estimator, and Recon v2.1 estimates of unobserved clonotypes. OLGA was used to compute generation probabilities for all TCRbeta clonotypes that the gDNA method yielded from a few donors. TCRdb retrieved this table from immuneACCESS and kept in-frame rearrangements only. Not all clones are present; in checked studies, unresolved V genes account for under half, and no reason is known for the remainder. For V, J and clone size, that table is used; D and trimming come from the DNA. The sample yields fewer than 1.8 million clones; less than 99% were counted once. The top ten clonotypes cover about 0.4% of the sample.

The rearranged chain carries TRBV10-2 and TRBJ2-1; the D gene identity is not certain. Sequenced material: naive CD4+ T cells sorted from blood. The cell subset or site label corresponds to: CD45RA+ positively selected. The TCR sequence derives from a man aged 30 to 39 in good health. Here is the DNA: TGCGCCAGCAGTGAGTCGGTAGCTCTAGTGGGCTACAATGAGCAGTTCTTC. Translated, it reads CASSESVALVGYNEQFF.